This passage covers 29 T cell receptor beta chains from one sample sequenced in a study of CD8 T cells in ankylosing spondylitis. MiXCR, run by TCRdb on the 5' RACE reads, gives a single entry per CDR3 protein. In the table there are hundreds of thousands of distinct CDR3 sequences, approximately 30% of which are singletons. Source material: blood, either unsorted or a sorted T cell fraction (not recorded which). These receptors were collected from a male donor with ankylosing spondylitis or in good health (not recorded which).

This chain joins TRBV4-1 and TRBJ2-7; tentative D call: TRBD1 (6 bases). The germline V and J ends were trimmed by 1 base and 2 bases, with 9 bases remaining between them. The germline V gene encodes CDR1 MGHRA and CDR2 YSYEKL. This CDR3 is 14 amino acids long. The CDR3 is CASSQVGQTYEQYF. CDR3 nucleotides: TGCGCCAGCAGCCAAGTCGGACAGACCTACGAGCAGTACTTC.

This clonotype was seen a single time. The chain recombines TRBV12-3 or TRBV12-4 with TRBJ2-5, with 8 bases that match TRBD2. The ends lost 6 bases at V and 9 bases at J; junction bases unmatched: 12. There are 14 residues in the CDR3. The CDR3 DNA sequence: TGTGCCAGCAGCAAGGACGCCCCCGGGGGGGCCCAGTACTTC. Translated, it gives CASSKDAPGGAQYF.

The rearrangement uses TRBV10-3 and TRBJ2-3, with 7 bases that match TRBD1. This CDR3 region has 15 residues. After removal of 0 bases from V and 1 base from J, the junction contained 1 base not matched to a gene. Looked up from germline, CDR1 is ENHRY and CDR2 is SYGVKD. This CDR3 reads CAISESGQRTDTQYF. CDR3 nucleotide sequence: TGTGCCATCAGTGAGTCGGGACAGCGCACAGATACGCAGTATTTT.

The chain employs TRBV6-1 and TRBJ2-3; no clear D gene. V shed 9 bases and J shed 2 bases, with 15 bases lying between them. This CDR3 comprises 14 residues. Germline CDR1 is MNHNS and CDR2 is SASEGT. CDR3 amino acids: CASAGLGYTDTQYF. The DNA for the CDR3 is TGTGCCAGTGCAGGTTTGGGGTACACAGATACGCAGTATTTT.

This clonotype came up a few times. The chain recombines TRBV11-2 with TRBJ1-1; 9 bases fit TRBD1. This CDR3 contains 14 residues. Germline V gene sequence: CDR1 SGHAT, CDR2 FQNNGV. Trimming took 7 bases from V and 2 from J; bases not matched to a gene: 5. This CDR3 is CASTPGQGNTEAFF. Written as DNA, the CDR3 is TGTGCCAGCACCCCGGGACAGGGTAACACTGAAGCTTTCTTT.

This clonotype was counted a few times. The chain is built from TRBV27 and TRBJ2-5; D may be TRBD1 or TRBD2 (5 bases each). The CDR3 has 14 residues. CDR1 is MNHEY, CDR2 SMNVEV, per germline (reference sequence). Trimming stripped 2 bases from V and 5 bases from J, with 12 bases between. DNA for the CDR3: TGTGCCAGCAGTTTAGGGACGGACGGGGAGACCCAGTACTTC. It yields the protein CASSLGTDGETQYF.

The chain recombines TRBV11-2 with TRBJ2-5; the match to TRBD1 covers 7 bases. The CDR3 is 14 residues long. V lost 5 bases and J lost 5; bases outside the gene matches: 8. Germline CDR1 SGHAT, CDR2 FQNNGV. CDR3 sequence reads: CASSPSGTEETQYF. In DNA, the CDR3 is TGTGCCAGCAGCCCCTCCGGGACAGAGGAGACCCAGTACTTC.

The chain joins TRBV20-1 to TRBJ1-4; D is uncertain. V was trimmed by 3 bases and J by 8 bases, leaving 13 bases between them. CDR3 size: 13 residues. In germline, CDR1 is DFQATT, CDR2 SNEGSKA (reference sequence). The CDR3 is CSARDRLEEKLFF. DNA of the CDR3: TGCAGTGCTAGGGACCGTCTTGAGGAAAAACTGTTTTTT.

This sequence joins TRBV20-1 and TRBJ2-5; TRBD1 matches at 7 bases. This CDR3 spans 14 amino acids. Germline CDR1 DFQATT, CDR2 SNEGSKA (reference sequence). The J segment lost 1 base and the V segment lost 3 bases, leaving 5 bases of the junction unmatched. The CDR3 DNA sequence: TGCAGTGCTAGGAGATGGGACAGCCAAGAGACCCAGTACTTC. Residues: CSARRWDSQETQYF.

This clonotype has a handful of counts. Germline is not matched at one junction end, which may reflect a read error. V gene TRBV6-6 combines with J gene TRBJ2-5; D gene ambiguous. CDR1 MNHNY and CDR2 SVGAGI come from the germline V gene (reference sequence). CDR3 length: 13 amino acids. CDR3 loop: CASSYGPQGTQYF. The CDR3 nucleotides read TGTGCCAGCAGTTACGGCCCGCAAGGGACCCAGTACTTC.

The rearrangement joins TRBV9 to TRBJ2-5, with D unclear. Germline assignment: CDR1 SGDLS and CDR2 YYNGEE. This CDR3 comprises 13 residues. The V end was cut by 3 bases, the J end by 1 base, with 7 bases between. The CDR3 spells CASSADVQETQYF. The DNA for the CDR3 is TGTGCCAGCAGCGCAGACGTCCAAGAGACCCAGTACTTC.

In this sample, this clonotype turned up many times. The chain has TRBV12-3 or TRBV12-4 and TRBJ1-2, with D perhaps matching TRBD1 (5 bases). This CDR3 contains 11 residues. V was shortened by 4 bases and J by 5 bases, with 5 bases between the two germline ends. The CDR3 DNA is TGTGCCAGCAGTTCAGGGTATGGCTACACCTTC. This encodes CASSSGYGYTF.

The chain couples TRBV29-1 to TRBJ2-3, with D hard to call. Germline V gene lookup returns CDR1 SQVTM and CDR2 ANQGSEA. The CDR3 has 12 amino acids. Trimming shortened V by 0 bases and J by 4 bases, and 5 bases separated the two germline ends. The CDR3 loop reads CSVEDGPDTQYF. CDR3 coding DNA: TGCAGCGTTGAAGACGGTCCAGATACGCAGTATTTT.

This sequence joins TRBV12-3 or TRBV12-4 and TRBJ2-7; D call uncertain. V lost 3 bases and J lost 2, with 11 bases in between. The CDR3 consists of 14 residues. The CDR3 region is CASSFPDPAYEQYF. The DNA for the CDR3 is TGTGCCAGCAGTTTCCCAGACCCAGCCTACGAGCAGTACTTC.

This clonotype has just a few counts. CDR3 nucleotides: TGTGCCATCAGTGGGCGGGGGTCCACCACCACAGATACGCAGTATTTT. This codes for CAISGRGSTTTDTQYF. V and J are TRBV10-3 and TRBJ2-3; TRBD2 aligns across 7 bases. The CDR3 is made up of 16 amino acids. Germline CDR1 reads ENHRY; CDR2 reads SYGVKD. The V segment lost 4 bases and the J segment 2 bases; nucleotides outside the gene matches: 9.

This clonotype appeared a single time. The rearrangement uses TRBV11-2 and TRBJ2-4; D possibly corresponds to TRBD2 (6 bases). V lost 1 base and J lost 5, with 12 bases in between. Germline V gene sequence: CDR1 SGHAT, CDR2 FQNNGV. CDR3 size: 15 residues. CDR3 sequence reads: CASSLGAAGQNIQYF. For the CDR3, the DNA is TGTGCCAGCAGCTTAGGAGCGGCGGGGCAAAACATTCAGTACTTC.

This clonotype was recorded a few times. The J gene is TRBJ2-3, the V gene TRBV15; TRBD2 aligns across 10 bases. This CDR3 has 16 amino acids. Looked up from germline, CDR1 is LNHNV and CDR2 is YYDKDF (reference sequence). The ends lost 3 bases at V and 3 bases at J; junction bases unmatched: 6. CDR3 in DNA: TGTGCCACCAGCAGTCCAGCGGGACTAGCGACAGATACGCAGTATTTT. It encodes CATSSPAGLATDTQYF.

This clonotype was seen a few times. The genes are TRBV5-5 and TRBJ1-4; 7 bases match TRBD1. The CDR3 has 15 residues. CDR1 and CDR2 (germline): SGHKS, YYEKEE (reference sequence). With 2 bases clipped from V and 5 bases from J, the junction kept 6 bases outside the gene matches. This CDR3 reads CASSLRTGMNEKLFF. CDR3 sequence (DNA): TGTGCCAGCAGCTTACGGACAGGCATGAATGAAAAACTGTTTTTT.

The genes are TRBV20-1 and TRBJ2-7; D is perhaps TRBD1 (5 bases). The germline CDR1 and CDR2 sequences are DFQATT and SNEGSKA (reference sequence). The CDR3 length is 10 residues. The V end lost 6 bases, the J end lost 5 bases, and 8 bases lay between the germline ends. The CDR3: CSASTDEQYF. The CDR3 DNA reads TGCAGTGCATCGACAGACGAGCAGTACTTC.

The chain combines TRBV24-1 with TRBJ2-3; D is unclear. The CDR3 totals 12 residues. V was clipped by 8 bases and J by 3 bases, with 8 bases between them. CDR1 is KGHDR and CDR2 is SFDVKD in the germline V gene. This chain's CDR3 is CATKDPTDTQYF. In nucleotides, the CDR3 is TGTGCCACCAAGGACCCGACAGATACGCAGTATTTT.

This sequence joins TRBV15 and TRBJ2-3; D is possibly TRBD2 (5 bases). V was pared by 1 base and J by 0 bases, with 8 bases between. Germline CDR1 is LNHNV and CDR2 is YYDKDF (reference sequence). The CDR3 is 15 residues long. The CDR3 sequence is CATSRARGSTDTQYF. CDR3 in DNA: TGTGCCACCAGCAGAGCCCGCGGGAGCACAGATACGCAGTATTTT.

The chain joins TRBV20-1 to TRBJ2-7; D remains unclear. CDR1 is DFQATT, CDR2 SNEGSKA, per germline (reference sequence). Trimming left V 5 bases short and J 3 bases short, with 8 bases between. The CDR3 sequence is 11 residues long. The CDR3 loop is CSALGDYEQYF. Written as DNA, the CDR3 is TGCAGTGCTCTAGGAGACTACGAGCAGTACTTC.

The chain recombines TRBV9 with TRBJ2-3; D gene uncertain. The germline V and J ends were trimmed by 3 bases and 1 base, with 9 bases remaining between them. CDR1 and CDR2 from the germline V gene are SGDLS and YYNGEE. This CDR3 is built from 14 residues. This CDR3 is CASSAQVGTDTQYF. For the CDR3, the DNA is TGTGCCAGCAGCGCCCAGGTCGGCACAGATACGCAGTATTTT.

The V gene is TRBV7-2, the J gene TRBJ2-3, with D tentatively TRBD1 or TRBD2 (6 bases each). CDR3 length: 15 residues. Per the germline V gene, CDR1 is SGHTA and CDR2 is FQGNSA. The ends were cut back, 5 bases at V and 4 bases at J, with 16 bases in the middle. The CDR3 nucleotides are TGTGCCAGCAGCCGTGAGGGGGGCGGCTCAGATACGCAGTATTTT. This translates into CASSREGGGSDTQYF.

This clonotype came up a few times. The rearrangement links TRBV6-2 or TRBV6-3 to TRBJ1-4; 7 bases match TRBD1. With V trimmed by 2 bases and J by 8 bases, 2 bases remained unmatched. This CDR3 comprises 13 residues. CDR1 is MNHEY and CDR2 is SVGEGT in the germline V gene. As DNA, the CDR3 is TGTGCCAGCAGTTACGGGGACAGCGAAAAACTGTTTTTT. Protein: CASSYGDSEKLFF.

This clonotype was recorded a few times. This sequence joins TRBV20-1 and TRBJ2-5, with 7 bases lining up with TRBD2. Germline assignment: CDR1 DFQATT and CDR2 SNEGSKA (reference sequence). There are 13 residues in the CDR3. The junction had 9 bases not matched to a gene; V was cut back by 6 bases and J by 5 bases. CDR3 DNA: TGCAGTGCCCCCACGGGGGGTCGGGAGACCCAGTACTTC. Translating it yields CSAPTGGRETQYF.

The genes are TRBV28 and TRBJ1-6; 7 nucleotides match TRBD1. The CDR3 spans 15 residues. Germline V gene sequence: CDR1 MDHEN, CDR2 SYDVKM. Trimming cost V 2 bases and J 7 bases; bases outside gene matches: 5. The CDR3 bases are TGTGCCAGCAGTTTACCGGGACAGTTAAATTCACCCCTCCACTTT. This encodes CASSLPGQLNSPLHF. Filled out from reference TRBV28 and TRBJ1-6, the complete variable domain reads DVKVTQSSRYLVKRTGEKVFLECVQDMDHENMFWYRQDPGLGLRLIYFSYDVKMKEKGDIPEGYSVSREKKERFSLILESASTNQTSMYLCASSLPGQLNSPLHFGNGTRLTVT.

V usage is TRBV12-3 or TRBV12-4 and J usage is TRBJ2-1; 11 bases are shared with TRBD2. There are 15 residues in the CDR3. V shed 4 bases and J 14 bases; nucleotides not matched to a gene: 13. This CDR3 is CASSWGSGGADGKFF. In DNA form, the CDR3 reads TGTGCCAGCAGTTGGGGTAGCGGGGGGGCGGACGGAAAGTTCTTC.

This chain connects TRBV11-2 to TRBJ2-2; 8 bases match TRBD2. J lost 4 bases, V lost 5 bases, and 15 bases had no gene match. This CDR3 contains 18 residues. Germline V CDR1 and CDR2: SGHAT, FQNNGV. CDR3 nucleotides: TGTGCCAGCAGCGATCATCGGCTAAGCGGGGGCCTCACCGGGGAGCTGTTTTTT. Translated: CASSDHRLSGGLTGELFF.